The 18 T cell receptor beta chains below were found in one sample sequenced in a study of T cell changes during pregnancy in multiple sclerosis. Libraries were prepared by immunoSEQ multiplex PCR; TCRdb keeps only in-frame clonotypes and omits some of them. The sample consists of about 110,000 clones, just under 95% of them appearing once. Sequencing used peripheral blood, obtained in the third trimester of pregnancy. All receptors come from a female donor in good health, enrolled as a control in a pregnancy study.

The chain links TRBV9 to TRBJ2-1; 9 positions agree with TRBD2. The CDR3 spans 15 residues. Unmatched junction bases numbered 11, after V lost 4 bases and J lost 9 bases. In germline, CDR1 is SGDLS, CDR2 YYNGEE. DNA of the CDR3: TGTGCCAGCAGCTCGAGGGCTAGCGGGGTTGGTGAGCAGTTCTTC. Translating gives CASSSRASGVGEQFF.

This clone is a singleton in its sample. The CDR3 DNA follows: TGTGCCAGCAGTTCTCCGGGACTCGGCTACACCTTC. It specifies CASSSPGLGYTF. The chain carries TRBV2 and TRBJ1-2, with D possibly matching TRBD1 (5 bases). CDR1 and CDR2 (germline): SNHLY, FYNNEI. This CDR3 region has 12 residues. The ends were cut back, 5 bases at V and 8 bases at J, with 12 bases in the middle. Filled out from reference TRBV2 and TRBJ1-2, the complete variable domain reads EPEVTQTPSHQVTQMGQEVILRCVPISNHLYFYWYRQILGQKVEFLVSFYNNEISEKSEIFDDQFSVERPDGSNFTLKIRSTKLEDSAMYFCASSSPGLGYTFGSGTRLTVV.

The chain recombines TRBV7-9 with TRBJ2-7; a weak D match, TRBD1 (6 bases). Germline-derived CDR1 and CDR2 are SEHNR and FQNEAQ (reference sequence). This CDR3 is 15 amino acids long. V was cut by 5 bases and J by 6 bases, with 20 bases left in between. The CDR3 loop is CASSPPRTVHSEQYF. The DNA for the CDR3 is TGTGCCAGCAGCCCACCTAGGACAGTTCACAGCGAGCAGTACTTC.

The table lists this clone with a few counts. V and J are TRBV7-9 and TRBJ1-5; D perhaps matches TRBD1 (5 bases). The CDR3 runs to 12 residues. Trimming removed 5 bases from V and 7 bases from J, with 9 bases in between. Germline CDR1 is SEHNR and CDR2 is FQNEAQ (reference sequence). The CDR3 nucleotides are TGTGCCAGCAGCGCAGGGTTCCAGCCCCAGCATTTT. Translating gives CASSAGFQPQHF.

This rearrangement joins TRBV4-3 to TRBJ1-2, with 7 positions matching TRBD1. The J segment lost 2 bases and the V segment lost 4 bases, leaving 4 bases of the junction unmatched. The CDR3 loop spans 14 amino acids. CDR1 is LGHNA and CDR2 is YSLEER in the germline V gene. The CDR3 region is CASSPGTANYGYTF. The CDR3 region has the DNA TGCGCCAGCAGCCCCGGGACAGCAAACTATGGCTACACCTTC.

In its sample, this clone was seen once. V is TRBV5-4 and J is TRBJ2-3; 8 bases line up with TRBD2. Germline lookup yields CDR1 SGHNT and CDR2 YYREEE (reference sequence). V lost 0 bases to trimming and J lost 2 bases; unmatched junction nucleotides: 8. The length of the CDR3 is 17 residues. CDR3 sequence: CASSLAISGGPTDTQYF. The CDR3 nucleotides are TGTGCCAGCAGCTTGGCGATCAGCGGGGGCCCCACAGATACGCAGTATTTT.

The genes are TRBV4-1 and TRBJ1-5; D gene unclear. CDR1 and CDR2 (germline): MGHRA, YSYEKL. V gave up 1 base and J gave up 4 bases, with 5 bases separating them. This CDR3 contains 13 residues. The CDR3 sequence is CASSQALNQPQHF. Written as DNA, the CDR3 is TGCGCCAGCAGCCAAGCCTTAAATCAGCCCCAGCATTTT.

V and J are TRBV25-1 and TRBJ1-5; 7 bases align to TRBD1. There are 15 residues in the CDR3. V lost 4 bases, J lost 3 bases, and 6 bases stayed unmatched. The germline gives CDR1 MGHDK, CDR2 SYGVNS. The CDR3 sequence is CASSVGGGHNQPQHF. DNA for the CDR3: TGTGCCAGCAGTGTCGGAGGGGGCCACAATCAGCCCCAGCATTTT.

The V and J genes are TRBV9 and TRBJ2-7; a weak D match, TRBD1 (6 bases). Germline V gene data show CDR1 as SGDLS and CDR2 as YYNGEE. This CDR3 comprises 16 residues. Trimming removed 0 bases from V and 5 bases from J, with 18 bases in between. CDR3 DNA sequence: TGTGCCAGCAGCGTAGGACACAGGTTGACAGGCCACGAGCAGTACTTC. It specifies CASSVGHRLTGHEQYF. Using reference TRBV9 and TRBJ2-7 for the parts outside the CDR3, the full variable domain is DSGVTQTPKHLITATGQRVTLRCSPRSGDLSVYWYQQSLDQGLQFLIQYYNGEERAKGNILERFSAQQFPDLHSELNLSSLELGDSALYFCASSVGHRLTGHEQYFGPGTRLTVT.

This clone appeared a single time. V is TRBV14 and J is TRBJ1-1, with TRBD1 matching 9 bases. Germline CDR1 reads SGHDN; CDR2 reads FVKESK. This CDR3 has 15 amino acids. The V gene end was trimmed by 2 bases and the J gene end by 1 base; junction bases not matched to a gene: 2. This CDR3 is CASSQPGQGNTEAFF. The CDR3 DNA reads TGTGCCAGCAGCCAACCGGGACAGGGGAACACTGAAGCTTTCTTT.

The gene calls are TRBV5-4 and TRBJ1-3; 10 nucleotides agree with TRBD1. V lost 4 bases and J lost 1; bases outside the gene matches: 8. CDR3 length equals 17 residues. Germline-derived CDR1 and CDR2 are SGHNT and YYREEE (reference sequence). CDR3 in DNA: TGTGCCAGCAGCCAGGGACAGGGGACCTTTTCTGGAAACACCATATATTTT. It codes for CASSQGQGTFSGNTIYF.

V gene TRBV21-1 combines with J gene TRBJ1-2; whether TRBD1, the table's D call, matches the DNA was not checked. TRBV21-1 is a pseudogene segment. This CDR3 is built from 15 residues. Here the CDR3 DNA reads TGTGCCAGCAGCAAAGTTGGGGGCTTCAACTATGGCTACACCTTC. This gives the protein CASSKVGGFNYGYTF.

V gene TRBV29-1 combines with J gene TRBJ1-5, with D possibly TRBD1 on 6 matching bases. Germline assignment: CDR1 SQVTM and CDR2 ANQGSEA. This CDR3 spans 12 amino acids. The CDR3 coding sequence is TGCAGGGGTACAGGGTTAGGGCAGCCCCAGCATTTT. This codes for CRGTGLGQPQHF.

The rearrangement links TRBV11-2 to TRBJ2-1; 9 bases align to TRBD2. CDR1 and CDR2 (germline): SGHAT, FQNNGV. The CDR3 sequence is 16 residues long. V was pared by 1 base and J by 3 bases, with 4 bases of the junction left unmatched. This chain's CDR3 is CASSLGSGGVYNEQFF. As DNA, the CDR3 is TGTGCCAGCAGCTTAGGTAGCGGGGGTGTCTACAATGAGCAGTTCTTC.

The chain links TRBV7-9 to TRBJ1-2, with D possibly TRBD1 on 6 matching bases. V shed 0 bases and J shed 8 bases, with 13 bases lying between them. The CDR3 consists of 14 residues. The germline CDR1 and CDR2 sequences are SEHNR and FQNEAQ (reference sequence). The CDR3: CASSLASQGKGYTF. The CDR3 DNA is TGTGCCAGCAGCTTAGCCTCACAGGGAAAGGGCTACACCTTC.

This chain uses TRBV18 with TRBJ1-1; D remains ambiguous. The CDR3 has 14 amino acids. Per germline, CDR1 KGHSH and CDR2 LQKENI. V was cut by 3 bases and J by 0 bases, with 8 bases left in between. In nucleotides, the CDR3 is TGTGCCAGCTCACCGGGAGGGATGAACACTGAAGCTTTCTTT. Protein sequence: CASSPGGMNTEAFF.

CDR3 loop: CASSLSRPTDTQYF. Here the CDR3 DNA reads TGTGCCAGCAGCCTCTCTAGGCCCACAGATACGCAGTATTTT. This sequence joins TRBV7-3 and TRBJ2-3; D gene uncertain. Trimming removed 5 bases at V and 2 bases at J, with 11 bases between. The CDR3 runs 14 residues. CDR1 SGHTA and CDR2 FQGTGA come from the germline V gene.

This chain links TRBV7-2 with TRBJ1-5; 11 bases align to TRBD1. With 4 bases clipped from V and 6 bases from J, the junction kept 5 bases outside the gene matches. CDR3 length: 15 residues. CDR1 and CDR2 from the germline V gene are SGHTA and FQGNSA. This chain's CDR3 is CASSWGQGEGQPQHF. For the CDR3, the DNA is TGTGCCAGCAGCTGGGGACAGGGGGAAGGTCAGCCCCAGCATTTT.